These 32 T cell receptor beta chains came from one sample sequenced in a study of monozygotic twins with inflammatory bowel disease. One entry per CDR3 protein, without DNA, is what TCRdb gives after re-calling the 5' RACE reads. This sample's table has approximately 120,000 distinct CDR3 sequences. The source material was blood. These TCRs come from a human donor with ulcerative colitis or Crohn's disease, or a healthy co-twin of an affected twin (not recorded which).

The genes are TRBV9 and TRBJ1-1; TCRdb indicates TRBD1, and absent DNA this call remains unverified. This CDR3 is built from 12 residues. Germline assignment: CDR1 SGDLS and CDR2 YYNGEE. CDR3 protein: CASSPEQGRAFF.

The genes are TRBV10-3 and TRBJ2-7; the TRBD1 assignment by TCRdb is unverifiable without DNA. The CDR3 is 15 residues long. Looked up from germline, CDR1 is ENHRY and CDR2 is SYGVKD. CDR3 region: CAIRPGQGYIDEQYF.

This chain uses TRBV28 with TRBJ2-7. Germline lookup yields CDR1 MDHEN and CDR2 SYDVKM. The CDR3 loop spans 14 amino acids. The CDR3 reads CASSPESGSYEQYF. The full variable domain, completed using reference TRBV28 and TRBJ2-7, is DVKVTQSSRYLVKRTGEKVFLECVQDMDHENMFWYRQDPGLGLRLIYFSYDVKMKEKGDIPEGYSVSREKKERFSLILESASTNQTSMYLCASSPESGSYEQYFGPGTRLTVT.

The chain joins TRBV24-1 to TRBJ1-1. Germline lookup yields CDR1 KGHDR and CDR2 SFDVKD. The CDR3 loop spans 14 amino acids. CDR3 region: CATSESGKITEAFF.

This chain joins TRBV7-2 and TRBJ1-1. This CDR3 contains 16 residues. The germline gives CDR1 SGHTA, CDR2 FQGNSA. The chain's CDR3 is CASSLAGRTMNTEAFF.

This chain links TRBV20-1 with TRBJ2-7; the TCRdb call, TRBD2, lacks DNA for checking. The CDR3 consists of 15 residues. Germline V gives CDR1 DFQATT, CDR2 SNEGSKA (reference sequence). CDR3: CSAQGGLAGLHEQYF.

The rearrangement joins TRBV25-1 to TRBJ2-7. This CDR3 contains 13 residues. CDR1 and CDR2 (germline): MGHDK, SYGVNS. The CDR3 reads CASSAADQYEQYF.

The chain uses TRBV18 and TRBJ2-5; TCRdb selects TRBD1, and the lack of DNA leaves this call unchecked. There are 15 residues in the CDR3. Germline assignment: CDR1 KGHSH and CDR2 LQKENI. The CDR3 here is CASSPSDRGSETQYF.

The chain uses TRBV12-3 or TRBV12-4 and TRBJ1-3. CDR3 length: 12 residues. The CDR3: CASSQTGNTIYF.

The CDR3 reads CASSFGLAATYNEQFF. V gene TRBV11-2 combines with J gene TRBJ2-1; TCRdb's D call of TRBD2 is untestable without DNA. The CDR3 loop spans 16 amino acids. The germline V gene encodes CDR1 SGHAT and CDR2 FQNNGV.

This chain joins TRBV6-5 and TRBJ1-1; the D call from TCRdb, TRBD1, cannot be confirmed without DNA. Germline V CDR1 and CDR2: MNHEY, SVGAGI. CDR3 size: 16 residues. The CDR3 loop is CASSYATGGMVTEAFF.

The chain couples TRBV9 to TRBJ2-5; TCRdb's D call of TRBD1 is untestable without DNA. Per germline, CDR1 SGDLS and CDR2 YYNGEE. The CDR3 loop spans 13 amino acids. CDR3 in amino acids: CASSVRTGETQYF.

V gene TRBV4-3 combines with J gene TRBJ2-7. Germline CDR1 is LGHNA and CDR2 is YSLEER. This CDR3 spans 15 amino acids. CDR3: CASSQDYRISYEQYF.

CDR3 in amino acids: CASSLGIDEQFF. The rearrangement links TRBV7-8 to TRBJ2-1. The CDR3 length is 12 residues. From germline, CDR1 is SGHVS and CDR2 FQNEAQ.

The genes are TRBV28 and TRBJ2-7; TCRdb names TRBD1, which stays unverified in the absence of DNA. The CDR3 is 15 amino acids. CDR1 is MDHEN, CDR2 SYDVKM, per germline. CDR3 sequence reads: CASSFMGGPPYEQYF.

The chain carries TRBV15 and TRBJ1-1. Germline V lookup: CDR1 LNHNV, CDR2 YYDKDF (reference sequence). This CDR3 is built from 15 residues. The CDR3 is CASSRDGEGNTEAFF. Combining the CDR3 with reference TRBV15 and TRBJ1-1 gives the whole variable domain DAMVIQNPRYQVTQFGKPVTLSCSQTLNHNVMYWYQQKSSQAPKLLFHYYDKDFNNEADTPDNFQSRRPNTSFCFLDIRSPGLGDTAMYLCASSRDGEGNTEAFFGQGTRLTVV.

V and J are TRBV12-3 or TRBV12-4 and TRBJ1-2; absent DNA, TCRdb's TRBD1 call cannot be checked. CDR3 length equals 14 residues. The CDR3 loop reads CASSLVEGAGGYTF.

The chain uses TRBV7-9 and TRBJ2-7. This CDR3 region has 12 residues. The germline gives CDR1 SEHNR, CDR2 FQNEAQ (reference sequence). CDR3 sequence reads: CASSWVGYEQYF.

This chain links TRBV2 with TRBJ2-1; TCRdb returns TRBD1, unconfirmable since there is no DNA. The CDR3 is 13 residues long. Germline loops: CDR1 SNHLY, CDR2 FYNNEI. The CDR3 spells CASSGQGTNEQFF.

The rearrangement joins TRBV20-1 to TRBJ2-3. The CDR3 extends over 12 amino acids. The germline V gene has CDR1 DFQATT and CDR2 SNEGSKA (reference sequence). CDR3 amino acids: CSATDSTDTQYF.

This CDR3 reads CASSEGGPAYNEQFF. The rearrangement joins TRBV6-1 to TRBJ2-1; TCRdb picks TRBD2, but there is no DNA to check that call. This CDR3 has 15 amino acids. Germline V gives CDR1 MNHNS, CDR2 SASEGT.

V is TRBV18 and J is TRBJ1-5; the TRBD1 assignment by TCRdb is unverifiable without DNA. The CDR3 loop spans 15 amino acids. Looked up from germline, CDR1 is KGHSH and CDR2 is LQKENI. CDR3 protein: CASSPRAGSDQPQHF. The whole variable domain, filled in from reference TRBV18 and TRBJ1-5, reads NAGVMQNPRHLVRRRGQEARLRCSPMKGHSHVYWYRQLPEEGLKFMVYLQKENIIDESGMPKERFSAEFPKEGPSILRIQQVVRGDSAAYFCASSPRAGSDQPQHFGDGTRLSIL.

The chain couples TRBV28 to TRBJ2-5. This CDR3 is 13 amino acids long. Germline V gene lookup returns CDR1 MDHEN and CDR2 SYDVKM. CDR3: CASSPRNQETQYF.

V gene TRBV12-3 or TRBV12-4 combines with J gene TRBJ2-7; TCRdb's D call of TRBD1 is untestable without DNA. This CDR3 region has 13 residues. The CDR3 is CASSSGRGREQYF.

V gene TRBV7-9 combines with J gene TRBJ1-1; TCRdb's D call of TRBD1 is untestable without DNA. Germline V gene sequence: CDR1 SEHNR, CDR2 FQNEAQ (reference sequence). The CDR3 spans 15 residues. The CDR3 here is CASSSHGGENTEAFF.

CDR3 region: CASSFPGTSGSLETQYF. The J gene is TRBJ2-5, the V gene TRBV5-1; as DNA is missing, the TRBD2 call by TCRdb cannot be tested. Looked up from germline, CDR1 is SGHRS and CDR2 is YFSETQ. The CDR3 is 17 residues long.

V gene TRBV6-5 combines with J gene TRBJ1-3; TCRdb designates TRBD1, a call that cannot be tested without DNA. CDR3 length: 16 amino acids. Germline-derived CDR1 and CDR2 are MNHEY and SVGAGI. The CDR3 sequence: CASSYTTGQRGNTIYF.

The rearrangement links TRBV28 to TRBJ2-2; lacking DNA, the TRBD2 call made by TCRdb goes unchecked. This CDR3 spans 16 amino acids. Germline CDR1 is MDHEN and CDR2 is SYDVKM. CDR3 residues: CASIEDPDSNTGELFF.

The V call is TRBV5-5, the J call TRBJ2-7; TCRdb proposes TRBD1, but this gene call is untestable without DNA. Looked up from germline, CDR1 is SGHKS and CDR2 is YYEKEE (reference sequence). The CDR3 extends over 13 amino acids. CDR3 loop: CASSLRVTNEQYF. Looking up the rest from reference TRBV5-5 and TRBJ2-7 gives the full variable domain: DAGVTQSPTHLIKTRGQQVTLRCSPISGHKSVSWYQQVLGQGPQFIFQYYEKEERGRGNFPDRFSARQFPNYSSELNVNALLLGDSALYLCASSLRVTNEQYFGPGTRLTVT.

This rearrangement joins TRBV7-2 to TRBJ2-2. Looked up from germline, CDR1 is SGHTA and CDR2 is FQGNSA. This CDR3 contains 14 residues. This CDR3 reads CASRLIRNTGELFF.

The rearrangement links TRBV6-1 to TRBJ1-6. The CDR3 loop spans 16 amino acids. Germline CDR1 and CDR2: MNHNS and SASEGT. CDR3 sequence reads: CASSEGGDKPASPLHF.

This chain links TRBV5-5 with TRBJ2-2; TCRdb's assignment of TRBD2 cannot be checked, as there is no DNA. Germline V CDR1 and CDR2: SGHKS, YYEKEE (reference sequence). The CDR3 is 17 amino acids. This CDR3 is CASSLAVVAGFAGELFF.